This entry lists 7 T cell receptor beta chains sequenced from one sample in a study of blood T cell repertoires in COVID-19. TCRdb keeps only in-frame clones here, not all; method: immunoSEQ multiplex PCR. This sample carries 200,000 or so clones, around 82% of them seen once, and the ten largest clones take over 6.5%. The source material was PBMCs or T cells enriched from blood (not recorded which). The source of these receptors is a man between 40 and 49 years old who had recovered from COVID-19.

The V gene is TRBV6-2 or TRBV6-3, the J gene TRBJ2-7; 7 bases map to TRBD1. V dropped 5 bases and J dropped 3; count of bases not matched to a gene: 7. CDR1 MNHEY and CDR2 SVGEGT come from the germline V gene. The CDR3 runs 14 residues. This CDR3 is CASSQTQGVYEQYF. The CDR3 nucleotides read TGTGCCAGCAGTCAGACGCAGGGGGTCTACGAGCAGTACTTC.

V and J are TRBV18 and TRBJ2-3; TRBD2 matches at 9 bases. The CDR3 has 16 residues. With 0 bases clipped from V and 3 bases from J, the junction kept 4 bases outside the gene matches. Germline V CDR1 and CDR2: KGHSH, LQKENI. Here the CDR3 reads CASSPPGLAATDTQYF. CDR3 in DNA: TGTGCCAGCTCACCACCGGGACTAGCTGCGACAGATACGCAGTATTTT.

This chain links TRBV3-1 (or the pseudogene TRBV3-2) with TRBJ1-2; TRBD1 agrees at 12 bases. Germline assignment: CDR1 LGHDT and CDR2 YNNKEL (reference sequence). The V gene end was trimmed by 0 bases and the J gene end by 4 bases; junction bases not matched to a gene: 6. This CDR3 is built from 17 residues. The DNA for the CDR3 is TGTGCCAGCAGCCAAGATCAAGGGACAGGGGGCCTCTATGGCTACACCTTC. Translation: CASSQDQGTGGLYGYTF.

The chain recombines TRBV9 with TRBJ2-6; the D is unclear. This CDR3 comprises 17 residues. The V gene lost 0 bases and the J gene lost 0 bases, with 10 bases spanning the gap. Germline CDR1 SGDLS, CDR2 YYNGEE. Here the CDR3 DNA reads TGTGCCAGCAGCGTAGACTCCCCTAGCTCTGGGGCCAACGTCCTGACTTTC. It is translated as CASSVDSPSSGANVLTF.

The CDR3 loop is CASSSYRNTEAFF. The CDR3 DNA reads TGTGCCAGCAGCTCTTACAGGAACACTGAAGCTTTCTTT. This chain joins TRBV5-5 and TRBJ1-1, with no clear D. Germline-derived CDR1 and CDR2 are SGHKS and YYEKEE (reference sequence). V was trimmed by 3 bases and J by 1 base, leaving 7 bases between them. This CDR3 has 13 residues.

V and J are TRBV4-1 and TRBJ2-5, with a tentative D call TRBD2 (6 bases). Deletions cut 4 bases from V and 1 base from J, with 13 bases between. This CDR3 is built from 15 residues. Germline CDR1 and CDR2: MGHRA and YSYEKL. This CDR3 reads CASSPTGVLQETQYF. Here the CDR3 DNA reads TGCGCCAGCAGCCCCACGGGGGTACTCCAAGAGACCCAGTACTTC.

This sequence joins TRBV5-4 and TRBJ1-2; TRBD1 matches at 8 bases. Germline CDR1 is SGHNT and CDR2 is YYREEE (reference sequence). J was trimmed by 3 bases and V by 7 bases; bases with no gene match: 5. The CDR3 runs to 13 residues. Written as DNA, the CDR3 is TGTGCCAGCGCGCTGACAGGGGACTATGGCTACACCTTC. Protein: CASALTGDYGYTF.